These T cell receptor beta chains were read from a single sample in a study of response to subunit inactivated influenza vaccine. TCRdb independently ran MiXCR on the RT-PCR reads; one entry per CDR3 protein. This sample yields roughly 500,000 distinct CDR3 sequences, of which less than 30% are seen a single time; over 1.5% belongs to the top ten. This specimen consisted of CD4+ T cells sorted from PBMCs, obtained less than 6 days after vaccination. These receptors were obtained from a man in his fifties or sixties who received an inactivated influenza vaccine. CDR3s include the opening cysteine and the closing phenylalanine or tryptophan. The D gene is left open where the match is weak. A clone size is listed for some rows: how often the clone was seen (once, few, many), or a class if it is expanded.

CSAKTTSGRDEQYF,TGCAGTGCAAAGACGACTAGCGGGAGGGACGAGCAGTACTTC,TRBV20-1,few,TRBJ2-7,TRBD2
CASSLSPRLNEKLFF,TGTGCCAGCAGCTTATCCCCCCGGCTAAATGAAAAACTGTTTTTT,TRBV11-2,few,TRBJ1-4,NA
CATSDAGGTDTQYF,TGTGCCACCAGTGATGCGGGAGGCACAGATACGCAGTATTTT,TRBV24-1,NA,TRBJ2-3,TRBD2
CASSLGPWTDPSYNEQFF,TGCGCCAGCAGCTTGGGTCCCTGGACTGACCCCTCCTACAATGAGCAGTTCTTC,TRBV5-1,NA,TRBJ2-1,NA
CASIQWGQETQYF,TGTGCCAGCATCCAGTGGGGGCAAGAGACCCAGTACTTC,TRBV7-8,few,TRBJ2-5,NA
CASSTRSGGAGETQYF,TGTGCCAGCAGTACCCGTAGCGGGGGGGCTGGTGAGACCCAGTACTTC,TRBV12-3/TRBV12-4,many,TRBJ2-5,TRBD2
CASSTTQLRRGSSYNEQFF,TGTGCCAGCAGCACCACTCAACTCAGGCGGGGGAGCTCCTACAATGAGCAGTTCTTC,TRBV11-2,NA,TRBJ2-1,TRBD2
CASTPLAGWEDEQFF,TGTGCCAGCACCCCTTTAGCGGGATGGGAGGATGAGCAGTTCTTC,TRBV6-2/TRBV6-3,NA,TRBJ2-1,TRBD2
CAIKNSTDTQYF,TGTGCCATCAAAAATTCCACAGATACGCAGTATTTT,TRBV10-3,NA,TRBJ2-3,NA
CASSLRTGLYGYTF,TGTGCCAGCAGCCTCAGGACAGGGCTCTATGGCTACACCTTC,TRBV11-2,few,TRBJ1-2,TRBD1
CASSLVTRSTDTQYF,TGCGCCAGCAGCTTGGTGACCCGGAGCACAGATACGCAGTATTTT,TRBV5-1,few,TRBJ2-3,NA
CASSLHLTGLVGTQYF,TGTGCCAGCAGTCTCCACCTGACAGGGCTCGTCGGGACCCAGTACTTC,TRBV28,few,TRBJ2-5,TRBD1
CAIKGQRGTTDTQYF,TGTGCCATCAAAGGTCAGCGGGGGACCACAGATACGCAGTATTTT,TRBV10-3,few,TRBJ2-3,TRBD2
CASSPVSGQFF,TGTGCCAGCAGCCCCGTAAGCGGACAGTTCTTC,TRBV7-9,many,TRBJ2-1,NA
CASSWRTGTGGGDEQFF,TGTGCCAGCAGTTGGCGAACCGGGACAGGGGGCGGAGATGAGCAGTTCTTC,TRBV12-3/TRBV12-4,NA,TRBJ2-1,TRBD1
CASSFSGGARETQYF,TGTGCCAGCAGTTTTAGCGGGGGGGCGCGAGAGACCCAGTACTTC,TRBV6-5,many,TRBJ2-5,TRBD2
CASSLSVEVPNTGELFF,TGTGCCAGCAGTTTATCAGTAGAAGTACCGAACACCGGGGAGCTGTTTTTT,TRBV27,few,TRBJ2-2,NA
CASSQEGGATGELFF,TGTGCCAGCAGCCAAGAGGGGGGGGCCACCGGGGAGCTGTTTTTT,TRBV4-2,NA,TRBJ2-2,NA
CASSLATGGIQYF,TGTGCCAGCAGTTTAGCGACAGGGGGCATTCAGTACTTC,TRBV12-3/TRBV12-4,NA,TRBJ2-4,TRBD1
CASSLAMLLNRGSAKNIQYF,TGTGCCAGCAGTTTAGCAATGCTTCTCAACAGGGGATCGGCCAAAAACATTCAGTACTTC,TRBV12-3/TRBV12-4,many,TRBJ2-4,TRBD1
CASSRDRGPSYGYTF,TGCGCCAGCAGTCGGGACAGGGGACCTAGCTATGGCTACACCTTC,TRBV5-1,NA,TRBJ1-2,TRBD1
CASSRPGQAGLFF,TGTGCCAGCAGCCGCCCGGGACAGGCAGGACTGTTTTTT,TRBV28,NA,TRBJ1-4,TRBD1
CASSPPAGGKYNEQFF,TGTGCCAGCTCACCACCTGCCGGGGGGAAATACAATGAGCAGTTCTTC,TRBV18,NA,TRBJ2-1,TRBD2
CASSLTGFSNQPQHF,TGTGCCAGCAGCCTGACAGGGTTTAGCAATCAGCCCCAGCATTTT,TRBV5-5,NA,TRBJ1-5,TRBD1
CASSTRDRVNEQYF,TGTGCCAGCAGTACACGGGACAGGGTCAACGAGCAGTACTTC,TRBV6-1,NA,TRBJ2-7,TRBD1
CASSRKLLGGGNEKLFF,TGTGCCAGCAGCCGAAAATTATTAGGGGGAGGTAATGAAAAACTGTTTTTT,TRBV28,NA,TRBJ1-4,NA
CSGSGGLAGGEDTQYF,TGCAGCGGCTCCGGGGGACTAGCGGGGGGTGAGGATACGCAGTATTTT,TRBV29-1,NA,TRBJ2-3,TRBD2
CASSLYAGALSEQYF,TGTGCCAGCAGTTTATACGCGGGAGCTCTTTCCGAGCAGTACTTC,TRBV28,few,TRBJ2-7,TRBD2
CASSHPGDTQYF,TGTGCCAGCAGCCATCCAGGAGATACGCAGTATTTT,TRBV4-2,NA,TRBJ2-3,NA
CASSSGRVLTF,TGTGCCAGCAGTTCAGGGAGGGTCCTGACTTTC,TRBV6-6,NA,TRBJ2-6,NA
CATKELAGGAYEQYF,TGCGCCACTAAGGAGTTAGCGGGAGGGGCCTACGAGCAGTACTTC,TRBV5-1,NA,TRBJ2-7,TRBD2
CSVVAGDGGYEQYF,TGCAGCGTAGTAGCGGGAGACGGTGGGTACGAGCAGTACTTC,TRBV20-1,few,TRBJ2-7,TRBD2
CASSQQLTGPQHF,TGTGCCAGCAGCCAACAGCTTACGGGGCCCCAGCATTTT,TRBV5-5,NA,TRBJ1-5,NA
CASSLVPESPGNTIYF,TGTGCCAGCAGCTTGGTCCCCGAGTCGCCTGGAAACACCATATATTTT,TRBV5-5,few,TRBJ1-3,NA
CASSPVSPGRTQYF,TGTGCCAGCAGTCCAGTGAGTCCCGGGAGGACCCAGTACTTC,TRBV6-2/TRBV6-3,few,TRBJ2-5,NA
CASSWSDTQETQYF,TGTGCCAGCAGTTGGTCGGACACCCAAGAGACCCAGTACTTC,TRBV6-2/TRBV6-3,NA,TRBJ2-5,NA
CASSLAQINEQFF,TGCGCCAGCAGCTTGGCCCAGATCAATGAGCAGTTCTTC,TRBV5-1,NA,TRBJ2-1,NA
CASSFKTSGPTDTQYF,TGTGCCAGCAGCTTTAAAACTAGCGGACCCACAGATACGCAGTATTTT,TRBV5-6,NA,TRBJ2-3,TRBD2
CASSPLRYLTGELFF,TGTGCCAGCAGTCCCTTGCGCTACCTCACCGGGGAGCTGTTTTTT,TRBV11-2,NA,TRBJ2-2,NA
CASSKLAFYEQYF,TGTGCCAGCAGTAAGCTAGCTTTCTACGAGCAGTACTTC,TRBV12-3/TRBV12-4,once,TRBJ2-7,NA
CASSETGMDQPQHF,TGTGCCAGCAGTGAGACAGGGATGGATCAGCCCCAGCATTTT,TRBV25-1,NA,TRBJ1-5,TRBD1
CSAIGRGEEKLFF,TGCAGTGCCATAGGCAGGGGAGAGGAAAAACTGTTTTTT,TRBV20-1,few,TRBJ1-4,NA
CSARGWQVQETQYF,TGCAGTGCTAGAGGGTGGCAGGTGCAAGAGACCCAGTACTTC,TRBV20-1,few,TRBJ2-5,NA
CASSLGSGRARQFF,TGTGCCAGCAGCTTAGGATCCGGGAGGGCCAGGCAGTTCTTC,TRBV7-2,NA,TRBJ2-1,TRBD2
CASSRGTGREETQYF,TGCGCCAGCAGCCGGGGGACAGGGCGGGAAGAGACCCAGTACTTC,TRBV5-1,few,TRBJ2-5,TRBD1
CASSLEVYANEAFF,TGCGCCAGCAGCTTGGAGGTCTACGCGAATGAAGCTTTCTTT,TRBV5-1,few,TRBJ1-1,NA
CASRQGAGETQYF,TGTGCCAGCAGACAGGGGGCGGGAGAGACCCAGTACTTC,TRBV12-3/TRBV12-4,few,TRBJ2-5,TRBD1
CAIRDRNTGELFF,TGTGCCATCAGGGACAGAAACACCGGGGAGCTGTTTTTT,TRBV10-3,NA,TRBJ2-2,NA
CASRRPGLAGSEQFF,TGTGCCAGCAGACGACCGGGACTAGCGGGGAGTGAGCAGTTCTTC,TRBV11-2,few,TRBJ2-1,TRBD2
CASSLDRGLDTQYF,TGTGCCAGCAGCTTAGACAGGGGGCTTGATACGCAGTATTTT,TRBV7-2,few,TRBJ2-3,TRBD1
CASSLSLQPQHF,TGTGCCAGCAGCTTATCGTTGCAGCCCCAGCATTTT,TRBV7-9,few,TRBJ1-5,NA
CASSPQGVGTDTQYF,TGTGCCAGCAGTCCGCAGGGGGTCGGCACAGATACGCAGTATTTT,TRBV27,few,TRBJ2-3,TRBD1